This is a list of T cell receptor beta chains from one sample in a study of identical twins. MiXCR, run by TCRdb on the 5' RACE reads, gives a single entry per CDR3 protein. The profile shows roughly 290,000 distinct CDR3 sequences, under 9% of them singletons. This sample was also put to use in a study of yellow fever vaccine responses in identical twins.

Sequenced sample: memory (CD45RO+) T cells sorted from blood. The source is a woman between 18 and 29 years old in good health. CDR3s include the opening cysteine and the closing phenylalanine or tryptophan. D genes are given only for firm matches. Size is omitted from some rows. Given values are once, few, many or a class for expanded clones.

V: TRBV6-1
size: NA
D: TRBD2
J: TRBJ2-7
DNA: TGTGCCAGCAGCCGTCAAACTAGCGGGAGGGTCAACGAGCAGTACTTC
CDR3: CASSRQTSGRVNEQYF

V: TRBV20-1
size: few
D: NA
J: TRBJ1-5
DNA: TGCAGTGCCCCGGACGGGGGAGCCCAGCATTTT
CDR3: CSAPDGGAQHF

V: TRBV28
size: few
D: NA
J: TRBJ2-4
DNA: TGTGCCAGCAGTTTAAGGAGTGACATTCAGTACTTC
CDR3: CASSLRSDIQYF

V: TRBV18
size: NA
D: NA
J: TRBJ2-5
DNA: TGTGCCAGCTTCGAATTCTCCGGCAGGGAGACCCAGTACTTC
CDR3: CASFEFSGRETQYF

V: TRBV6-1
size: NA
D: TRBD1
J: TRBJ1-5
DNA: TGTGCCAGCAGTGAATCGGGGACAGGCAATCAGCCCCAGCATTTT
CDR3: CASSESGTGNQPQHF

V: TRBV5-1
size: many
D: NA
J: TRBJ2-4
DNA: TGCGCCAGCAGCTTGGATGCTGCCGGGCTAGCCAAAAACATTCAGTACTTC
CDR3: CASSLDAAGLAKNIQYF

V: TRBV5-1
size: few
D: TRBD2
J: TRBJ2-3
DNA: TGCGCCAGCAGCTTGGAGCCAGCGGGGGGTAGAGATACGCAGTATTTT
CDR3: CASSLEPAGGRDTQYF

V: TRBV2
size: NA
D: TRBD1
J: TRBJ2-2
DNA: TGTGCCAGCGCGACCGGGACAGGTCGTACCGGGGAGCTGTTTTTT
CDR3: CASATGTGRTGELFF

V: TRBV6-1
size: many
D: NA
J: TRBJ1-6
DNA: TGTGCCAGCAGGTTAGGGAATTCACCCCTCCACTTT
CDR3: CASRLGNSPLHF

V: TRBV20-1
size: NA
D: TRBD1
J: TRBJ1-5
DNA: TGCAGTGCTAGAGGGACAGGGGGCGGCAATCAGCCCCAGCATTTT
CDR3: CSARGTGGGNQPQHF

V: TRBV7-2
size: few
D: NA
J: TRBJ1-3
DNA: TGTGCCAGCAGCTTAGCCCCGGGTGGTGGAAACACCATATATTTT
CDR3: CASSLAPGGGNTIYF

V: TRBV27
size: NA
D: NA
J: TRBJ1-6
DNA: TGTGCCAGCAGTTGGGAGACAGTTAATTCACCCCTCCACTTT
CDR3: CASSWETVNSPLHF

V: TRBV4-2
size: many
D: NA
J: TRBJ2-7
DNA: TGTGCCAGCAGCCAAGGGGATACTCTCAGCTACGAGCAGTACTTC
CDR3: CASSQGDTLSYEQYF

V: TRBV3-1
size: many
D: NA
J: TRBJ2-1
DNA: TGTGCCAGCAGCCGGCACCCCAATGAGCAGTTCTTC
CDR3: CASSRHPNEQFF

V: TRBV5-1
size: many
D: NA
J: TRBJ2-1
DNA: TGCGCCAGCAGCTTGACCGGGGAGCAGTTCTTC
CDR3: CASSLTGEQFF

V: TRBV2
size: few
D: TRBD1
J: TRBJ2-2
DNA: TGTGCCAGGGAACAGGGGGCGGCCGGGGAGCTGTTTTTT
CDR3: CAREQGAAGELFF

V: TRBV12-3/TRBV12-4
size: many
D: NA
J: TRBJ1-1
DNA: TGTGCCAGCAGTTTAGCGCCGGCAGGAGCTTTCTTT
CDR3: CASSLAPAGAFF

V: TRBV28
size: few
D: NA
J: TRBJ2-7
DNA: TGTGCCAGCGCCGGGACTGCATACGAGCAGTACTTC
CDR3: CASAGTAYEQYF

V: TRBV10-2
size: few
D: TRBD2
J: TRBJ2-7
DNA: TGCGCCAGCAGGGGACTAGCGGGGCGGTTAGTCGAGCAGTACTTC
CDR3: CASRGLAGRLVEQYF

V: TRBV3-1
size: few
D: NA
J: TRBJ2-1
DNA: TGTGCCAGCAGCCCGACTATCAACTCCTACAATGAGCAGTTCTTC
CDR3: CASSPTINSYNEQFF

V: TRBV29-1
size: many
D: NA
J: TRBJ2-1
DNA: TGCAGCGTTGAGTCGCCCGGGTTC
CDR3: CSVESPGF

V: TRBV28
size: few
D: TRBD1
J: TRBJ1-5
DNA: TGTGCCAGCAGGGGGACAGGGGGCGGTCAGCCCCAGCATTTT
CDR3: CASRGTGGGQPQHF

V: TRBV20-1
size: NA
D: NA
J: TRBJ2-3
DNA: TGCAGTGCTAGAGAAAACACAGATACGCAGTATTTT
CDR3: CSARENTDTQYF

V: TRBV7-8
size: NA
D: NA
J: TRBJ2-7
DNA: TGTGCCAGCAGCCTCTTGTCCGAGCAGTACTTC
CDR3: CASSLLSEQYF

V: TRBV6-2/TRBV6-3
size: NA
D: NA
J: TRBJ2-1
DNA: TGTGCCAGCAGTTACTCCAGCTTCGATGAGCAGTTCTTC
CDR3: CASSYSSFDEQFF

V: TRBV19
size: few
D: NA
J: TRBJ2-6
DNA: TGTGCCACCACCCCGAGCTCTGGGGCCAACGTCCTGACTTTC
CDR3: CATTPSSGANVLTF

V: TRBV7-6
size: NA
D: NA
J: TRBJ2-3
DNA: TGTGCCAGCAGCTTAATCCAGAACACAGATACGCAGTATTTT
CDR3: CASSLIQNTDTQYF

V: TRBV28
size: NA
D: TRBD2
J: TRBJ2-3
DNA: TGTGCCAGCAGTTTATGGGGCGGGGGGGGCACAGATACGCAGTATTTT
CDR3: CASSLWGGGGTDTQYF

V: TRBV5-1
size: NA
D: TRBD1
J: TRBJ1-5
DNA: TGCGCCAGCAGCTCGACAGGGGGAAAAAATCAGCCCCAGCATTTT
CDR3: CASSSTGGKNQPQHF

V: TRBV6-5
size: many
D: NA
J: TRBJ2-7
DNA: TGTGCCAGCAGTTACGGCAGGGGGGGCGAGCAGTACTTC
CDR3: CASSYGRGGEQYF

V: TRBV24-1
size: NA
D: NA
J: TRBJ2-1
DNA: TGTGCCACCAGTGATCAGGTAAACAATGAGCAGTTCTTC
CDR3: CATSDQVNNEQFF

V: TRBV18
size: NA
D: NA
J: TRBJ1-2
DNA: TGTGCCAGCTCACCAACCGGGGGGGGAACTACGGGCTACACCTTC
CDR3: CASSPTGGGTTGYTF

V: TRBV20-1
size: NA
D: NA
J: TRBJ1-4
DNA: TGCAGTGCTATTCCAGGCGTCGGAGAAAAACTGTTTTTT
CDR3: CSAIPGVGEKLFF

V: TRBV9
size: NA
D: TRBD2
J: TRBJ2-4
DNA: TGTGCCAGCAGCGTACTAGCGGAAGCCAAAAACATTCAGTACTTC
CDR3: CASSVLAEAKNIQYF

V: TRBV7-8
size: many
D: NA
J: TRBJ2-1
DNA: TGTGCCAGCAGCTTACGAGTCGAAGCGGGCAGCTACAATGAGCAGTTCTTC
CDR3: CASSLRVEAGSYNEQFF

V: TRBV6-1
size: few
D: NA
J: TRBJ2-2
DNA: TGTGCCAGCAGTGGGACTAACACCGGGGAGCTGTTTTTT
CDR3: CASSGTNTGELFF

V: TRBV18
size: NA
D: NA
J: TRBJ2-5
DNA: TGTGCCAGCTCACCTCGGACTGTGAAGGAGACCCAGTACTTC
CDR3: CASSPRTVKETQYF

V: TRBV10-3
size: NA
D: TRBD1
J: TRBJ2-7
DNA: TGTGCCATCAGTCCGGACAGGGGGGCCTACGAGCAGTACTTC
CDR3: CAISPDRGAYEQYF

V: TRBV20-1
size: once
D: TRBD1
J: TRBJ2-3
DNA: TGCAGTGCTAGAGAGGGGACAGGGGGCACAGATACGCAGTATTTT
CDR3: CSAREGTGGTDTQYF

V: TRBV6-1
size: NA
D: TRBD1
J: TRBJ2-4
DNA: TGTGCCAGCAGTGGACGGCAGGGACAGGGGATGATGAGGGCCAAAAACATTCAGTACTTC
CDR3: CASSGRQGQGMMRAKNIQYF

V: TRBV20-1
size: many
D: NA
J: TRBJ2-1
DNA: TGCAGTGCTAGGGACAAGACCTACAATGAGCAGTTCTTC
CDR3: CSARDKTYNEQFF

V: TRBV27
size: many
D: NA
J: TRBJ1-1
DNA: TGTGCCAGCAGTGGGTATGGGTCCCAGAACACTGAAGCTTTCTTT
CDR3: CASSGYGSQNTEAFF

V: TRBV20-1
size: many
D: TRBD2
J: TRBJ2-1
DNA: TGCAGTGCTAGAGAGGAGGAGCGGGACTACAATGAGCAGTTCTTC
CDR3: CSAREEERDYNEQFF